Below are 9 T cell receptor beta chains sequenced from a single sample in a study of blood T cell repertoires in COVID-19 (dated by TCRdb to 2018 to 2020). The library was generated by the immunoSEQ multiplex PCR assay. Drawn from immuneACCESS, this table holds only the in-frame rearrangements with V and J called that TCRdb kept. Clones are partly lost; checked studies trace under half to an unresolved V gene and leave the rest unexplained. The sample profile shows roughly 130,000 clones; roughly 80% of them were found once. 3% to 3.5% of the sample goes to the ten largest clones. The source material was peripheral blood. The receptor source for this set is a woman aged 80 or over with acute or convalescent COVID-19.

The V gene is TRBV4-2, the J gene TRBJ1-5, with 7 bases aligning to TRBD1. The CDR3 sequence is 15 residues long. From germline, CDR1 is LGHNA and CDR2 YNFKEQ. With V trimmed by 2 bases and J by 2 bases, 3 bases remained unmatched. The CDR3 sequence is CASSQQGVGNQPQHF. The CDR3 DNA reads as TGTGCCAGCAGCCAACAGGGGGTCGGCAATCAGCCCCAGCATTTT.

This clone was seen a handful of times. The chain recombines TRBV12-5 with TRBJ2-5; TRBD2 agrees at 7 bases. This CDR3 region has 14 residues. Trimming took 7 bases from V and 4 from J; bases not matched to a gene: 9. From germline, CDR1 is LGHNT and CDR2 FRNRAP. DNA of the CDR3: TGTGCTAGTGCCCTCGAGTGGGGGGGAGAGACCCAGTACTTC. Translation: CASALEWGGETQYF.

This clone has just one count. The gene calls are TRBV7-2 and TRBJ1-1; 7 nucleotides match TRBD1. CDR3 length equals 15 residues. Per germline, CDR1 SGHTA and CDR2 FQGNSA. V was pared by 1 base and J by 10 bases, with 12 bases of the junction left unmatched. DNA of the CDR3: TGTGCCAGCAGCTTAGGGACCCTCAGACAGGGTGCAGCTTTCTTT. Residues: CASSLGTLRQGAAFF.

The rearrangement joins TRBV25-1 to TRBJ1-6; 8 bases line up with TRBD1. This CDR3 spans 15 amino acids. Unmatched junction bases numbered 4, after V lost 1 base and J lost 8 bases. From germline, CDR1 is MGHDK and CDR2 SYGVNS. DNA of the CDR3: TGTGCCAGCAGTGAATTCGGACAGGGCGATTCACCCCTCCACTTT. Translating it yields CASSEFGQGDSPLHF.

CDR3: CASSATGTGRDGYTF. In DNA form, the CDR3 reads TGTGCCAGCAGTGCGACGGGGACAGGGAGGGATGGCTACACCTTC. The chain employs TRBV2 and TRBJ1-2; the match to TRBD1 covers 9 bases. Per germline, CDR1 SNHLY and CDR2 FYNNEI. The CDR3 is made up of 15 amino acids. Germline trimming cut 4 bases from V and 6 bases from J; bases unmatched to any gene: 9.

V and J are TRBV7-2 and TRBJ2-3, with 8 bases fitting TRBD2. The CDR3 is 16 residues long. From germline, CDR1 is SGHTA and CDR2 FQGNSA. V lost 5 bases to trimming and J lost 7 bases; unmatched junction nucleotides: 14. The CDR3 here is CASSPQSGGGGNTQYF. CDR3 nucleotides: TGTGCCAGCAGCCCTCAAAGCGGGGGCGGGGGAAATACGCAGTATTTT.

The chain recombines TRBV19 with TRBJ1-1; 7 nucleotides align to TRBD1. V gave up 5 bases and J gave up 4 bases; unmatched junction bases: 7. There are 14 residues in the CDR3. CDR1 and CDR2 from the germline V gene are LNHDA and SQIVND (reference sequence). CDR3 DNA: TGTGCCAGTAGTTTGGGGACAGTGGGCACTGAAGCTTTCTTT. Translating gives CASSLGTVGTEAFF.

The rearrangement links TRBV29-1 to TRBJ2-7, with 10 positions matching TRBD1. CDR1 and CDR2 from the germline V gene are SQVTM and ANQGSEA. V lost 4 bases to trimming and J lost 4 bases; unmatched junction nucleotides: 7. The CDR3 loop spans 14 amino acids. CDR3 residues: CSVGRDRGRYEQYF. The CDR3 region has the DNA TGCAGCGTTGGACGGGACAGGGGAAGGTACGAGCAGTACTTC.

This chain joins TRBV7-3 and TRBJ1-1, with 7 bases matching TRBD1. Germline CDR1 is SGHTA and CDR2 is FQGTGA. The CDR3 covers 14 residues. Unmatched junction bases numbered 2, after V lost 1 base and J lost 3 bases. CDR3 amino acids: CASSLMQGDTEAFF. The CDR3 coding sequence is TGTGCCAGCAGCTTAATGCAGGGGGACACTGAAGCTTTCTTT.